Listed below are T cell receptor beta chains from one sample, sequenced in a study of Graves' ophthalmopathy and Graves' hyperthyroidism. TCRdb analysed the multiplex PCR reads with MiXCR anew, one entry per CDR3 protein. The table has around 1,200,000 distinct CDR3 sequences, 36% seen once. Sequencing was carried out using peripheral blood or thyroid tissue (not recorded which). These receptors were collected from an adult man with Graves' hyperthyroidism. The CDR3 runs from the conserved cysteine through the conserved F or W. The size field is filled for only some rows; it gives once, few, many or a size class.

V,J,size,CDR3
TRBV5-1,TRBJ2-7,-,CASSRGWQGAGNYEQYF
TRBV2,TRBJ1-1,-,CAWNQQGTGEAFF
TRBV7-2,TRBJ1-5,-,CASSSPGLAGRSHF
TRBV20-1,TRBJ2-5,few,CSARSGETQYF
TRBV19,TRBJ2-5,-,CASRPRQGSETQYF
TRBV7-2,TRBJ1-2,many,CASSLQGPNLYGYTF
TRBV12-3/TRBV12-4,TRBJ1-2,-,CASRYQGARDCGYTF
TRBV10-3,TRBJ2-5,many,CAISPRALEAQYF
TRBV19,TRBJ1-1,-,CASSIRLMNTEAFF
TRBV7-2,TRBJ1-2,many,CASSLNFYGYTF
TRBV29-1,TRBJ1-5,-,CSVEGANQPQHF
TRBV11-2,TRBJ2-7,few,CASSLDGQGVSYEQYF
TRBV20-1,TRBJ1-6,few,CSARAGHDGSPLHF
TRBV7-2,TRBJ1-2,-,CASNLKRGYTF
TRBV12-3/TRBV12-4,TRBJ2-5,-,CASSRVDRQETQYF
TRBV7-3,TRBJ1-2,few,CASSGSQGLINGYTF
TRBV2,TRBJ2-7,many,CASSGGTSNEQYF
TRBV5-1,TRBJ1-4,many,CASSLGARSLANEKLFF
TRBV20-1,TRBJ2-5,many,CSANQAGRQETQYF
TRBV29-1,TRBJ1-2,many,CSADADGSYGYTF
TRBV14,TRBJ2-7,many,CASSQWDGAWDEQYF
TRBV29-1,TRBJ2-7,many,CSVEQGPEQYF
TRBV6-5,TRBJ1-2,many,CASSRQGGRYGYTF
TRBV10-3,TRBJ2-5,many,CAIRSQGYQETQYF
TRBV5-1,TRBJ1-1,few,CASSTFPGANTEAFF
TRBV25-1,TRBJ2-7,many,CASSETRDKEHEQYF
TRBV29-1,TRBJ2-7,-,CSALRAGRSYEQYF
TRBV27,TRBJ1-2,-,CASSFGRGGEDGYTF
TRBV5-1,TRBJ2-5,-,CARVEGKAGETQYF
TRBV9,TRBJ1-1,many,CASSPRERTEAFF
TRBV9,TRBJ2-2,-,CASSLSGGTGNTRELFF
TRBV10-3,TRBJ1-1,-,CAIGTEGRLTEAFF
TRBV7-2,TRBJ1-2,many,CASSLVGNGAGGYTF
TRBV20-1,TRBJ2-7,-,CSARGTIGYEQYF
TRBV29-1,TRBJ1-2,many,CSVESQGGDGYTF
TRBV14,TRBJ2-7,few,CASSRTSGRGEQYF
TRBV6-6,TRBJ2-5,-,CASSYSEREPQETQYF
TRBV12-3/TRBV12-4,TRBJ2-7,-,CASSYSWRGLSYEQYF
TRBV10-3,TRBJ1-3,many,CAITGGAWGNTIYF
TRBV4-3,TRBJ1-4,many,CASSQGREEKLFF
TRBV4-1,TRBJ2-7,many,CASSQAGAQYEQYF
TRBV7-7,TRBJ2-7,many,CASSLRDGSPYEQYF
TRBV29-1,TRBJ2-5,many,CSARGTQGRETQYF
TRBV5-1,TRBJ2-7,many,CASSFSSSVIEQYF
TRBV10-2,TRBJ2-7,once,CASRDGRTGEQYF
TRBV12-3/TRBV12-4,TRBJ1-1,-,CASSPTPGRGGTEAFF
TRBV9,TRBJ2-2,-,CASSVAGRRNTGELFF
TRBV5-6,TRBJ2-5,few,CASSPLGSAPVGTQYF
TRBV19,TRBJ2-7,-,CASSMVGDRAYGQYF
TRBV20-1,TRBJ1-4,-,CSARQIRSDRGEELFF
TRBV19,TRBJ2-2,once,CASKPGLALTGELFF
TRBV19,TRBJ1-6,many,CASMFSGVGNSPLHF
TRBV14,TRBJ1-4,few,CASSQNSFNEKLFF
TRBV29-1,TRBJ1-4,many,CSVEFGEKLFF
TRBV12-3/TRBV12-4,TRBJ1-5,few,CASSLTAGNQPQHF
TRBV7-9,TRBJ1-6,few,CASSLAPRQGSSYNSPLHF
TRBV7-2,TRBJ1-3,many,CASSADSGRNTIYF
TRBV29-1,TRBJ2-5,-,CSVEDRGPETQYF
TRBV20-1,TRBJ2-7,-,CSALGTSGSYEQYF
TRBV10-3,TRBJ1-3,many,CAIAQGAGNTIYF